A selection of T cell receptor beta chains follows, all from one sample in a study of radiation and T cells in renal cell carcinoma. Method: immunoSEQ multiplex PCR; TCRdb's copy keeps in-frame clones and lacks some. The sample lists around 120,000 clones, about 81% seen once, with approximately 1.9% in the top ten. Specimen: blood, collected from a patient whose treatment included radiotherapy and nephrectomy. The receptor set was obtained from an older woman with renal cell carcinoma. The CDR3 runs from the conserved cysteine through the conserved F or W. Fields, in order: clone size, V gene, D gene, J gene, CDR3 protein, CDR3 DNA. A D gene is named only where the DNA matches it firmly. The size field is filled for only some rows; it gives once, few, many or a size class.

.,TRBV4-1,TRBD1,TRBJ1-2,CASSQGQVNYGYTF,TGCGCCAGCAGCCAGGGACAGGTGAACTATGGCTACACCTTC
.,TRBV28,.,TRBJ1-1,CASSWPPGGAEAFF,TGTGCCAGCAGCTGGCCGCCGGGTGGCGCTGAAGCTTTCTTT
.,TRBV19,.,TRBJ2-7,CASSSGALYEQYF,TGTGCCAGTAGTTCCGGGGCCCTCTACGAGCAGTACTTC
.,TRBV7-9,.,TRBJ1-2,CASSLHEEGRVYNYGYTF,TGTGCCAGCAGCTTACATGAGGAGGGGAGGGTTTATAACTATGGCTACACCTTC
.,TRBV28,TRBD1,TRBJ2-7,CASSPSSGTGSYEQYF,TGTGCCAGCAGTCCCTCCTCCGGGACAGGGTCCTACGAGCAGTACTTC
few,TRBV5-1,.,TRBJ1-1,CASSSVTVNTEAFF,TGCGCCAGCAGCTCGGTGACGGTGAACACTGAAGCTTTCTTT
.,TRBV19,.,TRBJ1-5,CATKSWETSSNQPQHF,TGTGCCACCAAAAGTTGGGAGACCTCTAGCAATCAGCCCCAGCATTTT
.,TRBV18,TRBD2,TRBJ2-3,CASSPGRGGTDTQYF,TGTGCCAGCTCACCAGGGCGGGGGGGCACAGATACGCAGTATTTT
.,TRBV9,TRBD2,TRBJ2-7,CASSVGPQREGEQYF,TGTGCCAGCAGCGTAGGACCCCAGCGGGAGGGGGAGCAGTACTTC
.,TRBV19,.,TRBJ1-5,CASSLSGNGNQPQHF,TGTGCCAGTAGTTTGAGTGGAAATGGCAATCAGCCCCAGCATTTT
.,TRBV4-1,TRBD1,TRBJ1-5,CASSQGIAGGLNQPQHF,TGCGCCAGCAGCCAAGGCATCGCAGGGGGATTAAATCAGCCCCAGCATTTT
.,TRBV9,.,TRBJ2-3,CASSPTAGTQYF,TGTGCCAGCAGCCCCACTGCAGGAACGCAGTATTTT
.,TRBV14,.,TRBJ1-2,CASSQSGATYGYTF,TGTGCCAGCAGCCAATCTGGGGCGACCTATGGCTACACCTTC
.,TRBV5-1,TRBD2,TRBJ2-3,CASSRRTSGGTDTQYF,TGCGCCAGCAGCAGGCGGACTAGCGGGGGCACAGATACGCAGTATTTT
.,TRBV11-2,.,TRBJ2-1,CASSLELYNEQFF,TGTGCCAGCAGCTTAGAACTCTACAATGAGCAGTTCTTC
.,TRBV28,.,TRBJ1-5,CASSIGLSNQPQHF,TGTGCCAGCAGTATAGGGCTGAGCAATCAGCCCCAGCATTTT
.,TRBV7-8,TRBD1,TRBJ2-2,CASSIDRGPHLGELFF,TGTGCCAGCAGCATCGACAGGGGGCCCCATCTCGGGGAGCTGTTTTTT
few,TRBV15,.,TRBJ1-1,CATSIPGIEAFF,TGTGCCACCAGCATTCCGGGGATTGAAGCTTTCTTT
.,TRBV2,.,TRBJ1-2,CASNQQPGYGYTF,TGTGCCAGCAACCAACAACCGGGCTATGGCTACACCTTC
.,TRBV6-1,.,TRBJ1-3,CASSEGIGPSGNTIYF,TGTGCCAGCAGTGAAGGTATAGGACCCTCTGGAAACACCATATATTTT
.,TRBV6-1,.,TRBJ1-2,CASSPKVEGGHF,TGTGCCAGCAGTCCGAAGGTGGAGGGGGGCCACTTC
.,TRBV6-6,TRBD2,TRBJ2-3,CASSLLAGYTDTQYF,TGTGCCAGCAGTTTGCTAGCGGGGTACACAGATACGCAGTATTTT
.,TRBV28,TRBD1,TRBJ1-5,CASSGRDRGPQEPQHF,TGTGCCAGCAGCGGCAGGGACAGGGGTCCTCAGGAGCCCCAGCATTTT
.,TRBV5-1,.,TRBJ2-7,CASSLGQPTRPYEQYF,TGCGCCAGCAGCTTGGGTCAGCCTACGAGGCCCTACGAGCAGTACTTC
.,TRBV9,TRBD1,TRBJ2-2,CASSPGQGARTGELFF,TGTGCCAGCAGCCCCGGACAGGGGGCTCGGACCGGGGAGCTGTTTTTT
.,TRBV27,TRBD1,TRBJ1-2,CASSLRDRFYGYTF,TGTGCCAGCAGTTTGCGGGACAGATTCTATGGCTACACCTTC
few,TRBV5-1,.,TRBJ1-1,CASRGSDTEAFF,TGCGCCAGCCGAGGATCGGACACTGAAGCTTTCTTT
.,TRBV15,TRBD1,TRBJ2-5,CATSRAQGLETQYF,TGTGCCACCAGCAGAGCACAGGGGTTGGAGACCCAGTACTTC
.,TRBV19,TRBD1,TRBJ1-2,CASSILGTGWGYGYTF,TGTGCCAGTAGCATCCTCGGGACAGGGTGGGGCTATGGCTACACCTTC
.,TRBV6-1,.,TRBJ1-1,CASSATLTEAFF,TGTGCCAGCAGTGCCACCCTGACCGAAGCTTTCTTT
.,TRBV5-1,TRBD1,TRBJ2-2,CASSPGWGQGPTGELFF,TGCGCCAGCAGCCCAGGGTGGGGACAGGGACCCACCGGGGAGCTGTTTTTT
.,TRBV5-4,TRBD1,TRBJ1-2,CASSLSVTGGEYYGYTF,TGTGCCAGCAGCTTGTCAGTGACAGGGGGCGAATACTATGGCTACACCTTC
.,TRBV9,TRBD1,TRBJ2-7,CASSRDRDRGREQYF,TGTGCCAGCAGCAGAGACCGGGACAGGGGGCGCGAGCAGTACTTC
.,TRBV28,.,TRBJ1-2,CASSLGGSNYGYTF,TGTGCCAGCAGTTTAGGAGGGAGTAACTATGGCTACACCTTC
.,TRBV9,TRBD2,TRBJ2-5,CASSVGLAGEQETQYF,TGTGCCAGCAGCGTAGGACTAGCGGGTGAACAAGAGACCCAGTACTTC
once,TRBV7-2,TRBD1,TRBJ2-7,CASSSTGALSYEQYF,TGTGCCAGCAGCTCAACAGGGGCCCTCTCCTACGAGCAGTACTTC
.,TRBV5-1,TRBD2,TRBJ2-3,CASNPGGDTQYF,TGCGCCAGCAATCCCGGGGGGGATACGCAGTATTTT
.,TRBV29-1,.,TRBJ2-3,CSVDLDLDTQYF,TGCAGCGTTGATCTGGACCTAGATACGCAGTATTTT
.,TRBV5-6,TRBD2,TRBJ2-1,CASSLIAGGNEQFF,TGTGCCAGCAGCTTGATAGCGGGGGGGAATGAGCAGTTCTTC
.,TRBV18,.,TRBJ2-7,CASSPLGGGTSYEQYF,TGTGCCAGCTCACCACTGGGCGGGGGCACGAGCTACGAGCAGTACTTC
few,TRBV5-1,.,TRBJ2-1,CASSPRRLGSNEQFF,TGCGCCAGCAGCCCTAGACGCCTTGGGAGCAATGAGCAGTTCTTC
few,TRBV6-5,TRBD1,TRBJ1-4,CASSYLRAGGEKLFF,TGTGCCAGCAGTTACCTCAGGGCAGGGGGCGAAAAACTGTTTTTT
.,TRBV2,TRBD1,TRBJ2-1,CASRPPGTGSDEQFF,TGTGCCAGCAGACCTCCCGGGACAGGGAGCGATGAGCAGTTCTTC
many,TRBV7-9,.,TRBJ1-2,CASSLLPGYGYTF,TGTGCCAGCAGCTTACTGCCGGGCTATGGCTACACCTTC
once,TRBV7-2,.,TRBJ2-7,CASSLESIRYEQYF,TGTGCCAGCAGCTTAGAGAGCATTCGGTACGAGCAGTACTTC
.,TRBV5-1,TRBD1,TRBJ1-6,CASSLGEGGGHSPLHF,TGCGCCAGCAGCTTGGGTGAGGGAGGGGGCCATTCACCCCTCCACTTT
once,TRBV29-1,.,TRBJ2-7,CSVEAGYEQYF,TGCAGCGTTGAAGCGGGGTACGAGCAGTACTTC
.,TRBV5-8,TRBD1,TRBJ1-2,CASSFRQGNSYGYTF,TGTGCCAGCAGCTTTAGACAGGGGAATTCCTATGGCTACACCTTC
.,TRBV6-5,.,TRBJ2-1,CASSVRGEQFF,TGTGCCAGCAGTGTCCGAGGGGAGCAGTTCTTC
.,TRBV19,TRBD1,TRBJ1-1,CASSNTLRRAGTGGTEAFF,TGTGCCAGTAGCAACACATTAAGGCGTGCCGGGACAGGGGGCACTGAAGCTTTCTTT
.,TRBV19,.,TRBJ2-2,CASIGQGYTGELFF,TGTGCCAGTATCGGGCAGGGTTACACCGGGGAGCTGTTTTTT
many,TRBV11-2,TRBD1,TRBJ2-7,CASSRTGAYEQYF,TGTGCCAGCAGCAGGACAGGAGCCTACGAGCAGTACTTC
.,TRBV10-3,TRBD1,TRBJ1-1,CAISAEDRGNTEAFF,TGTGCCATCAGTGCAGAGGACAGGGGGAACACTGAAGCTTTCTTT
.,TRBV5-4,TRBD2,TRBJ2-3,CASSLLAGGLTDTQYF,TGTGCCAGCAGCTTACTAGCGGGGGGCCTCACAGATACGCAGTATTTT
.,TRBV9,.,TRBJ1-4,CASSVAAGSNEKLFF,TGTGCCAGCAGCGTAGCGGCAGGATCTAATGAAAAACTGTTTTTT
once,TRBV5-1,.,TRBJ1-3,CASRIDGSGNTIYF,TGCGCCAGCAGAATAGACGGCTCTGGAAACACCATATATTTT
.,TRBV2,.,TRBJ1-2,CASSEVPPGGYTF,TGTGCCAGCAGTGAAGTCCCACCCGGTGGCTACACCTTC